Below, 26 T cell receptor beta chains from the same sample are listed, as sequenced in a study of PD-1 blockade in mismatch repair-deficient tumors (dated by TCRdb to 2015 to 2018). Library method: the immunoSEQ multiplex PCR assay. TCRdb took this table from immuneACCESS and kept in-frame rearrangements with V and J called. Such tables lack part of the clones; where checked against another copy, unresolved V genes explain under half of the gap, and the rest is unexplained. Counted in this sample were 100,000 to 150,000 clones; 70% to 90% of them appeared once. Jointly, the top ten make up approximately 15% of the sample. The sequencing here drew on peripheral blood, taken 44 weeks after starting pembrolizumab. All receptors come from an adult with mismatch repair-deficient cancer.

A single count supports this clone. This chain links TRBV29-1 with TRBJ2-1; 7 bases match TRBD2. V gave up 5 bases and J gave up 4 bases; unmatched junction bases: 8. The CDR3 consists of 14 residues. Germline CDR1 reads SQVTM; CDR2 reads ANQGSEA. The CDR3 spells CSVRGSDRYNEQFF. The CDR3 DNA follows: TGCAGCGTTCGCGGGAGTGATCGTTACAATGAGCAGTTCTTC.

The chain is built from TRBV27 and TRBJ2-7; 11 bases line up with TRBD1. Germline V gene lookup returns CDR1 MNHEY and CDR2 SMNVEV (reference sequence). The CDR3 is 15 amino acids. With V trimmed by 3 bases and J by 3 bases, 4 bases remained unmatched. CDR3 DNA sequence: TGTGCCAGCAGTTTTGGGACAGGGGGGGACTACGAGCAGTACTTC. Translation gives CASSFGTGGDYEQYF.

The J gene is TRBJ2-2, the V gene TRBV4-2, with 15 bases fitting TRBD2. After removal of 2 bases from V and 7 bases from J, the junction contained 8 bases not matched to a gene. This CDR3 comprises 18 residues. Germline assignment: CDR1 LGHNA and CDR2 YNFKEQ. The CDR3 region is CASSQIGLAGGGIGELFF. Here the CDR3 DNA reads TGTGCCAGCAGCCAAATCGGACTAGCGGGAGGGGGGATCGGGGAGCTGTTTTTT.

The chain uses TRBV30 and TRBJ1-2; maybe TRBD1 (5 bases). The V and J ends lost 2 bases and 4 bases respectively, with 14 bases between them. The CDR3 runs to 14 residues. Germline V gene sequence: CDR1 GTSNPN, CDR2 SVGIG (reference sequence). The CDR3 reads CAWSPNQGPYGYTF. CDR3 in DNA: TGTGCCTGGAGTCCAAACCAGGGACCCTATGGCTACACCTTC.

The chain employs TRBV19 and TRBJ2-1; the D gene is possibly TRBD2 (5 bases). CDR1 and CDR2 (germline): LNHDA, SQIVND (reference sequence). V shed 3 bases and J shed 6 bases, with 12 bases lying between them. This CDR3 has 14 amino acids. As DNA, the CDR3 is TGTGCCAGTAGTATGTCTCTAGCAGTCAATGAGCAGTTCTTC. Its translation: CASSMSLAVNEQFF.

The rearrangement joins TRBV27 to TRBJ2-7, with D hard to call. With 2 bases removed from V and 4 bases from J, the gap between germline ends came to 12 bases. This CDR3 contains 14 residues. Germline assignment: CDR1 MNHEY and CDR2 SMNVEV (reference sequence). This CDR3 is CASSLGAAPYEQYF. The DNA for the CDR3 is TGTGCCAGCAGTTTAGGCGCTGCGCCGTACGAGCAGTACTTC.

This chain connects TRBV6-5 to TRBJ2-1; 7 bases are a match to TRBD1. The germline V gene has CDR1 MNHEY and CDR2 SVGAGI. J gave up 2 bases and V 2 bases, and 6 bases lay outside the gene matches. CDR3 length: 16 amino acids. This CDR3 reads CASSYGTELTYNEQFF. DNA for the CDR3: TGTGCCAGCAGTTACGGGACAGAGCTGACCTACAATGAGCAGTTCTTC.

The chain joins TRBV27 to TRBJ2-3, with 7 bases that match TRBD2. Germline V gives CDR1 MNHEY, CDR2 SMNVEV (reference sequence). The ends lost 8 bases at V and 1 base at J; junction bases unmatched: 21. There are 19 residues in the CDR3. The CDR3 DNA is TGTGCCAGCGGGACCAACCCTTTGCGGGAGAGGGTAGGCACAGATACGCAGTATTTT. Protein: CASGTNPLRERVGTDTQYF.

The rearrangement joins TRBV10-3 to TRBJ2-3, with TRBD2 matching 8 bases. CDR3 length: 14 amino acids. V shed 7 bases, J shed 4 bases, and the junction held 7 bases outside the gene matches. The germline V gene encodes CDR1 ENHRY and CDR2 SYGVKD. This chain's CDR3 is CAIKSSGNADTQYF. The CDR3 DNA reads TGTGCCATCAAGAGTAGCGGGAATGCAGATACGCAGTATTTT.

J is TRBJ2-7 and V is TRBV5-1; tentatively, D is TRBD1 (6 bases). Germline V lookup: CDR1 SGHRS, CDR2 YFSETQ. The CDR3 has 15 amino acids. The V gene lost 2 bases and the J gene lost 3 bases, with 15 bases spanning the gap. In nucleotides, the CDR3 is TGCGCCAGCAGCTTAACCCCTGGACAGTTCTACGAGCAGTACTTC. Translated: CASSLTPGQFYEQYF.

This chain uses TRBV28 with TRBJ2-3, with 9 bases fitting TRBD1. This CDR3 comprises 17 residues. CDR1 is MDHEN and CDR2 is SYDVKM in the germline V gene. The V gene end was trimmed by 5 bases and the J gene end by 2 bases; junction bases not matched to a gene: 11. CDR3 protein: CASSKEGTGSDTDTQYF. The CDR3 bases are TGTGCCAGCAGTAAGGAAGGGACAGGGTCGGACACAGATACGCAGTATTTT.

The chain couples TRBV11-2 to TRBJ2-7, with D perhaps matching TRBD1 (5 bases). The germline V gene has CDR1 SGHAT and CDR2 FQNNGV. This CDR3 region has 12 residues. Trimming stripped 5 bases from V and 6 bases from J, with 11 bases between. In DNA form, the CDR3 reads TGTGCCAGCAGCCCAGGGTGGGGCGAGCAGTACTTC. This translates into CASSPGWGEQYF.

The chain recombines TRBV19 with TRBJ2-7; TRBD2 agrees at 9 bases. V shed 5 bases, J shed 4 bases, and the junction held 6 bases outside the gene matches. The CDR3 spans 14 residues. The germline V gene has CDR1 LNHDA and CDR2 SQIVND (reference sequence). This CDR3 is CASSRASGNYEQYF. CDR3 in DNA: TGTGCCAGTAGTCGGGCTAGCGGGAATTACGAGCAGTACTTC.

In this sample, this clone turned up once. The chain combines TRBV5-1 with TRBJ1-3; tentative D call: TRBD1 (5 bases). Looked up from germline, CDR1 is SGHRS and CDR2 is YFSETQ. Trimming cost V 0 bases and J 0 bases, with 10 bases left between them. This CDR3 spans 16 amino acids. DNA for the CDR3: TGCGCCAGCAGCTTGGTTGGGGGGACCTCTGGAAACACCATATATTTT. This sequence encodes CASSLVGGTSGNTIYF.

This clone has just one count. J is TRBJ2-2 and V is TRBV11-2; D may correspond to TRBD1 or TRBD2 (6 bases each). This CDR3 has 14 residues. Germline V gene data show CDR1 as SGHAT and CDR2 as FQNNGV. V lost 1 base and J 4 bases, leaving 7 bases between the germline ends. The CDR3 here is CASSLGGATGELFF. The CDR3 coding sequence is TGTGCCAGCAGCTTAGGGGGGGCCACCGGGGAGCTGTTTTTT.

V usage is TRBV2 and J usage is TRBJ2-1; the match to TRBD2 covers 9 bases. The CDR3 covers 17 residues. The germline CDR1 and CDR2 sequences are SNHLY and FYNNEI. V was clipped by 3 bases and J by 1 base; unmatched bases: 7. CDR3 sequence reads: CASSDTAGGPSYNEQFF. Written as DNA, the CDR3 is TGTGCCAGCAGTGATACAGCGGGAGGTCCTTCCTACAATGAGCAGTTCTTC.

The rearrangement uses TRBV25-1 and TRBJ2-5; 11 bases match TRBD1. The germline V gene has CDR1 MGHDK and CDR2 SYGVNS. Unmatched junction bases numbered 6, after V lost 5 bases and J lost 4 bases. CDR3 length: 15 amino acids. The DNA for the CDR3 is TGTGCCAGCAGTAGGACAGGGGGCTCTCTAGAGACCCAGTACTTC. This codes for CASSRTGGSLETQYF.

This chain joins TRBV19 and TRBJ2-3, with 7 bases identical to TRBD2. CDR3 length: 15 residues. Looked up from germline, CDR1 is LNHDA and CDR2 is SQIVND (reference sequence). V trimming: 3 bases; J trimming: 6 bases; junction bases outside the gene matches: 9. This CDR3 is CASSIRAGPGDTQYF. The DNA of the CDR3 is TGTGCCAGTAGTATCCGAGCGGGACCAGGGGATACGCAGTATTTT.

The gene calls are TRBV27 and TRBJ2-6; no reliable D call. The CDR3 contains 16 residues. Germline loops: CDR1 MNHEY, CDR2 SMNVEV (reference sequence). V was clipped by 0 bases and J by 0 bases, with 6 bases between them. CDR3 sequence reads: CASSLSRSSGANVLTF. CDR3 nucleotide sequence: TGTGCCAGCAGTTTATCCCGAAGCTCTGGGGCCAACGTCCTGACTTTC.

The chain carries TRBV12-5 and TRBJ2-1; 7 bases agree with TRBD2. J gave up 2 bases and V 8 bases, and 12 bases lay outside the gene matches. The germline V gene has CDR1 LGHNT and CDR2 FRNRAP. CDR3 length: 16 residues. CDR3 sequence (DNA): TGTGCTAGTTCGAGGGAACGGGAGGTCCCCTACAATGAGCAGTTCTTC. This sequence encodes CASSREREVPYNEQFF.

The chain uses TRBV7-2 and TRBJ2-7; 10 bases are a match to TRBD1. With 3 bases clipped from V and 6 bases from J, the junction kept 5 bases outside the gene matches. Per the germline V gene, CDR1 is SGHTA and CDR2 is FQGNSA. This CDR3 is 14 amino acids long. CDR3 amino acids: CASSFGTGVGEQYF. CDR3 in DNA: TGTGCCAGCAGCTTCGGGACAGGGGTCGGCGAGCAGTACTTC.

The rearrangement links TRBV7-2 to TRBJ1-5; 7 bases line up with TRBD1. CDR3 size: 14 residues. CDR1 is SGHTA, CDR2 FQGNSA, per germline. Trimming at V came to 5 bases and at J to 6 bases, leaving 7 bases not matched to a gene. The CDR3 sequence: CASSPRDSSQPQHF. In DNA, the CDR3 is TGTGCCAGCAGCCCCCGGGACAGCTCTCAGCCCCAGCATTTT. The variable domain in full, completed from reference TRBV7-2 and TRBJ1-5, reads GAGVSQSPSNKVTEKGKDVELRCDPISGHTALYWYRQSLGQGLEFLIYFQGNSAPDKSGLPSDRFSAERTGGSVSTLTIQRTQQEDSAVYLCASSPRDSSQPQHFGDGTRLSIL.

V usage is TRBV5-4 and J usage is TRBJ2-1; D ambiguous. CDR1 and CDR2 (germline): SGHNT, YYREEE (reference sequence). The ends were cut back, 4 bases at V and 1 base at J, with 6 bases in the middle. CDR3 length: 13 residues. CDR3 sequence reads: CASSGKSYNEQFF. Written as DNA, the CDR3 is TGTGCCAGCAGCGGGAAGTCCTACAATGAGCAGTTCTTC.

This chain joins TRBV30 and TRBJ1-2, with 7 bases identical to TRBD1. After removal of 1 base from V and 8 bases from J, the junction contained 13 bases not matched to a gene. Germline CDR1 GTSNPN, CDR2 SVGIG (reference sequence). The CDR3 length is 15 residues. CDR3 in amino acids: CAWSGRDSQPGGYTF. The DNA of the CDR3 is TGTGCCTGGAGTGGACGGGACAGCCAACCGGGGGGCTACACCTTC.

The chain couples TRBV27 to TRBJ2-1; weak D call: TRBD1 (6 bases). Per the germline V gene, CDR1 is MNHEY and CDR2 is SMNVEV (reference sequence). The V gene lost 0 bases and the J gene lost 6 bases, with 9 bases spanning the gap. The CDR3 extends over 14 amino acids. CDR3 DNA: TGTGCCAGCAGTTTATCCTACAGGGCCAATGAGCAGTTCTTC. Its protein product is CASSLSYRANEQFF.

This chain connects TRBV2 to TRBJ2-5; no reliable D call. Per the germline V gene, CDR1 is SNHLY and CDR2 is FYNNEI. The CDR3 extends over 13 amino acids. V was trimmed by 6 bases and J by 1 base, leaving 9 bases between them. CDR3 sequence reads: CASRKQLQETQYF. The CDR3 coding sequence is TGTGCCAGCAGGAAACAGCTCCAAGAGACCCAGTACTTC. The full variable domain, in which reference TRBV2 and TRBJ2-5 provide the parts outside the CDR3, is EPEVTQTPSHQVTQMGQEVILRCVPISNHLYFYWYRQILGQKVEFLVSFYNNEISEKSEIFDDQFSVERPDGSNFTLKIRSTKLEDSAMYFCASRKQLQETQYFGPGTRLLVL.